These 28 T cell receptor beta chains were all obtained from the same sample, sequenced in a study of PD-1 blockade in classical Hodgkin lymphoma. Relapses following autologous stem cell transplantation were seen in all patients, with brentuximab vedotin exposure varying. Method: immunoSEQ multiplex PCR; TCRdb's copy keeps in-frame clones and lacks some. The table has around 36,000 clones, about 87% seen once. The specimen comprised peripheral blood mononuclear cells (PBMCs), sampled at baseline. The receptors were sampled from a human donor with classical Hodgkin lymphoma.

This clone was observed once. The chain carries TRBV6-1 and TRBJ2-1; D may be TRBD2 (5 bases). Germline V CDR1 and CDR2: MNHNS, SASEGT. The CDR3 length is 15 residues. The V gene lost 2 bases and the J gene lost 2 bases, with 10 bases spanning the gap. CDR3 sequence: CASSEWRSPYNEQFF. DNA for the CDR3: TGTGCCAGCAGTGAATGGAGGTCTCCCTACAATGAGCAGTTCTTC.

This chain connects TRBV25-1 to TRBJ2-3; D ambiguous. The V gene's germline CDR1 is MGHDK and CDR2 SYGVNS. The CDR3 loop spans 12 amino acids. V was shortened by 4 bases and J by 2 bases, with 4 bases between the two germline ends. The CDR3 here is CASSAYTDTQYF. CDR3 nucleotides: TGTGCCAGCAGTGCCTACACAGATACGCAGTATTTT.

This chain connects TRBV6-5 to TRBJ1-1, with D tentatively TRBD1 (6 bases). This CDR3 is built from 13 residues. The V gene's germline CDR1 is MNHEY and CDR2 SVGAGI. The germline V and J ends were trimmed by 6 bases and 0 bases, with 8 bases remaining between them. The CDR3 coding sequence is TGTGCCAGCAGACAGGGAATGAACACTGAAGCTTTCTTT. It is translated as CASRQGMNTEAFF.

This clone appeared a single time. The chain employs TRBV4-2 and TRBJ1-1; D perhaps matches TRBD1 (5 bases). Germline CDR1 and CDR2: LGHNA and YNFKEQ. The CDR3 has 17 residues. V was trimmed by 1 base and J by 4 bases, leaving 19 bases between them. The CDR3 sequence: CASSQAQDGRVGTEAFF. The CDR3 nucleotides are TGTGCCAGCAGCCAAGCCCAGGACGGCAGGGTGGGCACTGAAGCTTTCTTT.

The gene calls are TRBV28 and TRBJ1-2; 7 bases are a match to TRBD1. The CDR3 spans 12 residues. The junction had 5 bases not matched to a gene; V was cut back by 6 bases and J by 7 bases. Per the germline V gene, CDR1 is MDHEN and CDR2 is SYDVKM. The CDR3 loop is CASRPQGTGYTF. CDR3 sequence (DNA): TGTGCCAGCAGACCACAGGGGACTGGCTACACCTTC.

J is TRBJ2-1 and V is TRBV19; no firm D call. Per the germline V gene, CDR1 is LNHDA and CDR2 is SQIVND (reference sequence). This CDR3 has 13 residues. Trimming removed 2 bases from V and 7 bases from J, with 9 bases in between. The CDR3 DNA is TGTGCCAGTAGTATACCTTCCGTGAATGAGCAGTTCTTC. Translation gives CASSIPSVNEQFF.

The gene calls are TRBV11-2 and TRBJ2-2; tentatively, D is TRBD2 (6 bases). The ends were cut back, 1 base at V and 4 bases at J, with 10 bases in the middle. The germline gives CDR1 SGHAT, CDR2 FQNNGV. The CDR3 spans 15 residues. CDR3 protein: CASSLGLVGTGELFF. The CDR3 DNA sequence: TGTGCCAGCAGCTTAGGACTAGTCGGCACCGGGGAGCTGTTTTTT. The full variable domain, completed using reference TRBV11-2 and TRBJ2-2, is EAGVAQSPRYKIIEKRQSVAFWCNPISGHATLYWYQQILGQGPKLLIQFQNNGVVDDSQLPKDRFSAERLKGVDSTLKIQPAKLEDSAVYLCASSLGLVGTGELFFGEGSRLTVL.

CDR3 nucleotides: TGCGCCAGCAGTGGTTCAGGCTACGAGCAGTACTTC. Protein sequence: CASSGSGYEQYF. V and J are TRBV10-2 and TRBJ2-7; D not resolved. V was trimmed by 4 bases and J by 3 bases, leaving 7 bases between them. CDR1 and CDR2 (germline): WSHSY, SAAADI. The CDR3 is made up of 12 amino acids.

The chain couples TRBV28 to TRBJ2-3; D may be TRBD1 or TRBD2 (5 bases each). This CDR3 is built from 14 residues. With 8 bases removed from V and 0 bases from J, the gap between germline ends came to 12 bases. Looked up from germline, CDR1 is MDHEN and CDR2 is SYDVKM. The CDR3 reads CASRRDPSTDTQYF. Here the CDR3 DNA reads TGTGCCAGCCGAAGGGACCCTAGCACAGATACGCAGTATTTT. Full variable domain (rest looked up from reference TRBV28 and TRBJ2-3): DVKVTQSSRYLVKRTGEKVFLECVQDMDHENMFWYRQDPGLGLRLIYFSYDVKMKEKGDIPEGYSVSREKKERFSLILESASTNQTSMYLCASRRDPSTDTQYFGPGTRLTVL.

The J gene is TRBJ1-1, the V gene TRBV5-1; D unresolved. Trimming removed 4 bases from V and 0 bases from J, with 16 bases in between. Looked up from germline, CDR1 is SGHRS and CDR2 is YFSETQ. The CDR3 is 16 amino acids. Here the CDR3 DNA reads TGCGCCAGCAGCCCTGGTTCGTTACTGATGAACACTGAAGCTTTCTTT. Translating it yields CASSPGSLLMNTEAFF.

This chain connects TRBV2 to TRBJ2-5; weak D call: TRBD1 (5 bases). This CDR3 has 13 residues. CDR1 is SNHLY and CDR2 is FYNNEI in the germline V gene. V lost 6 bases and J 5 bases, leaving 13 bases between the germline ends. The CDR3 spells CASRVQVGETQYF. CDR3 in DNA: TGTGCCAGCAGAGTACAGGTCGGGGAGACCCAGTACTTC.

The V and J genes are TRBV28 and TRBJ2-2; TRBD2 matches at 11 bases. The CDR3 totals 19 residues. Per the germline V gene, CDR1 is MDHEN and CDR2 is SYDVKM. Trimming cost V 4 bases and J 1 base; bases outside gene matches: 11. CDR3 sequence reads: CASSSTRLAGIMNTGELFF. The CDR3 DNA is TGTGCCAGCAGTTCCACGCGACTAGCGGGGATTATGAACACCGGGGAGCTGTTTTTT.

This chain uses TRBV18 with TRBJ2-7; a possible D gene is TRBD1 (5 bases). Germline-derived CDR1 and CDR2 are KGHSH and LQKENI. The V and J ends lost 3 bases and 6 bases respectively, with 12 bases between them. This CDR3 is 13 amino acids long. The DNA for the CDR3 is TGTGCCAGCTCACCGACCACAGGCTCCGAGCAGTACTTC. This encodes CASSPTTGSEQYF.

The chain uses TRBV10-3 and TRBJ2-2; the D gene is possibly TRBD1 (5 bases). Germline V gene lookup returns CDR1 ENHRY and CDR2 SYGVKD. Trimming cost V 6 bases and J 5 bases, with 13 bases left between them. There are 14 residues in the CDR3. CDR3 bases: TGTGCCATCAGAATGACAGTAGTAACCGGGGAGCTGTTTTTT. Its protein product is CAIRMTVVTGELFF.

V and J are TRBV7-2 and TRBJ1-2; D possibly corresponds to TRBD1 (5 bases). This CDR3 region has 17 residues. V lost 3 bases and J 0 bases, leaving 17 bases between the germline ends. CDR1 and CDR2 from the germline V gene are SGHTA and FQGNSA. The CDR3: CASSFGPAGLTNYGYTF. CDR3 DNA: TGTGCCAGCAGCTTTGGGCCAGCGGGGCTAACTAACTATGGCTACACCTTC.

The chain recombines TRBV6-6 with TRBJ1-2; D gene uncertain. Looked up from germline, CDR1 is MNHNY and CDR2 is SVGAGI (reference sequence). Trimming shortened V by 4 bases and J by 4 bases, and 10 bases separated the two germline ends. The CDR3 is 13 residues long. The CDR3 coding sequence is TGTGCCAGCAGTTCACTTCAGAGCTATGGCTACACCTTC. It specifies CASSSLQSYGYTF.

The V and J genes are TRBV27 and TRBJ1-2; the D is unclear. V lost 1 base, J lost 0 bases, and 6 bases lay in between. Germline-derived CDR1 and CDR2 are MNHEY and SMNVEV (reference sequence). CDR3 length: 14 amino acids. DNA for the CDR3: TGTGCCAGCAGTTTATACCGAGCTAACTATGGCTACACCTTC. Translating gives CASSLYRANYGYTF.

This clone was detected only once. V is TRBV6-1 and J is TRBJ2-7; no reliable D call. This CDR3 contains 14 residues. CDR1 MNHNS and CDR2 SASEGT come from the germline V gene. The V and J ends lost 2 bases and 2 bases respectively, with 10 bases between them. The CDR3 nucleotides are TGTGCCAGCAGTGAATTCTCCACGACCTACGAGCAGTACTTC. Translating it yields CASSEFSTTYEQYF.

CDR3 region: CASSQRSSGRVSSYNEQFF. DNA of the CDR3: TGTGCCAGCAGCCAGAGGTCTAGCGGGAGGGTAAGCTCCTACAATGAGCAGTTCTTC. The chain combines TRBV5-4 with TRBJ2-1; 12 bases are a match to TRBD2. The junction had 11 bases not matched to a gene; V was cut back by 4 bases and J by 0 bases. The CDR3 extends over 19 amino acids. In germline, CDR1 is SGHNT, CDR2 YYREEE (reference sequence).

This chain links TRBV11-2 with TRBJ1-1, with a tentative D call TRBD1 (5 bases). Germline values: CDR1 SGHAT, CDR2 FQNNGV. This CDR3 spans 13 amino acids. The V gene lost 5 bases and the J gene lost 3 bases, with 10 bases spanning the gap. The DNA for the CDR3 is TGTGCCAGCAGCAGGCAGGGTGACACTGAAGCTTTCTTT. It is translated as CASSRQGDTEAFF. Together with reference TRBV11-2 and TRBJ1-1, the CDR3 gives the full variable domain: EAGVAQSPRYKIIEKRQSVAFWCNPISGHATLYWYQQILGQGPKLLIQFQNNGVVDDSQLPKDRFSAERLKGVDSTLKIQPAKLEDSAVYLCASSRQGDTEAFFGQGTRLTVV.

This clone was seen a single time. The chain combines TRBV5-1 with TRBJ2-7; D tentatively fits TRBD1 or TRBD2 (5 bases each). V was pared by 4 bases and J by 1 base, with 21 bases between. Germline V lookup: CDR1 SGHRS, CDR2 YFSETQ. The CDR3 sequence is 17 residues long. CDR3 sequence (DNA): TGCGCCAGCAGCAAACCTCCGCCGGGACGGATTTCCTACGAGCAGTACTTC. Protein: CASSKPPPGRISYEQYF.

J is TRBJ1-2 and V is TRBV5-4; TRBD1 agrees at 11 bases. V lost 6 bases, J lost 6 bases, and 13 bases stayed unmatched. The CDR3 has 16 amino acids. CDR1 and CDR2 from the germline V gene are SGHNT and YYREEE (reference sequence). The CDR3 bases are TGTGCCAGCAACAGAGCCGGGACAGGGGGGCCCGATGGCTACACCTTC. Translating it yields CASNRAGTGGPDGYTF.

The V and J genes are TRBV5-6 and TRBJ2-7; 9 bases align to TRBD2. The CDR3 runs 17 residues. Germline loops: CDR1 SGHDT, CDR2 YYEEEE. V shed 2 bases and J 8 bases; nucleotides not matched to a gene: 17. CDR3 amino acids: CASSFGTSLLNRLQQYF. The CDR3 nucleotides are TGTGCCAGCAGCTTTGGGACTAGCCTCCTTAATCGATTGCAGCAGTACTTC.

J is TRBJ2-7 and V is TRBV6-1; D may be TRBD1 (5 bases). The CDR3 extends over 15 amino acids. The V gene lost 2 bases and the J gene lost 2 bases, with 13 bases spanning the gap. Germline-derived CDR1 and CDR2 are MNHNS and SASEGT. The DNA for the CDR3 is TGTGCCAGCAGTGAATCGATCCTGGACACCTACGAGCAGTACTTC. This translates into CASSESILDTYEQYF.

This rearrangement joins TRBV7-9 to TRBJ2-7; D tentatively fits TRBD1 or TRBD2 (5 bases each). This CDR3 is built from 14 residues. Germline CDR1 SEHNR, CDR2 FQNEAQ (reference sequence). V shed 5 bases and J shed 1 base, with 12 bases lying between them. CDR3 DNA sequence: TGTGCCAGCAGCCGGGACGACCGATCCTACGAGCAGTACTTC. It codes for CASSRDDRSYEQYF.

The chain is built from TRBV4-1 and TRBJ2-1; possibly TRBD1 or TRBD2 for D (5 bases each). CDR3 length: 13 residues. CDR1 and CDR2 (germline): MGHRA, YSYEKL. The V gene lost 1 base and the J gene lost 15 bases, with 16 bases spanning the gap. The CDR3 DNA follows: TGCGCCAGCAGCCAAGGGATTACAGGTCGGGGGTTCTTC. Translation gives CASSQGITGRGFF.

CDR3 residues: CASSRGAGYEQFF. CDR3 bases: TGTGCCAGCAGCCGGGGGGCCGGGTATGAGCAGTTCTTC. The chain carries TRBV11-3 and TRBJ2-1, with D possibly TRBD2 on 7 matching bases. CDR3 length: 13 amino acids. V was clipped by 5 bases and J by 8 bases, with 13 bases between them. The germline gives CDR1 SGHNT, CDR2 YENEEA.

This chain connects TRBV29-1 to TRBJ1-1; D not resolved. In germline, CDR1 is SQVTM, CDR2 ANQGSEA. V gave up 5 bases and J gave up 4 bases, with 29 bases separating them. The CDR3 length is 18 residues. The CDR3 sequence is CSVPIPPPSQRDRTEAFF. The CDR3 bases are TGCAGCGTTCCCATACCCCCCCCCTCACAAAGGGATCGCACTGAAGCTTTCTTT.